The clone carrying this T cell receptor beta chain appeared a single time. What it binds is not known. The CDR3 sequence is 16 residues long. Germline V CDR1 and CDR2: MGHRA, YSYEKL. Trimming took 1 base from V and 0 from J, leaving 10 bases between them. Samples were assayed with immunoSEQ v3.0 at survey level. Libraries were prepared by immunoSEQ multiplex PCR; TCRdb keeps only in-frame clonotypes and omits some of them. The sample includes about 18,000 clones, 80% to 90% seen only once; the top ten take approximately 9.1%. The sample comes from a study of long-term antiretroviral therapy in people with HIV. Points from the study as a whole: On ART adherence, viral resistance or therapy changes, no data were available. Repertoires in HIV (unlike those of controls) had narrower CDR3 length ranges. Clones that expanded before ART (that is, prior to treatment) dominated the repertoire at all time points.

The source material was unsorted PBMCs, sampled 4.2 years after starting antiretroviral therapy. This sequence was found in a man in his fifties with HIV. The chain is built from TRBV4-1 and TRBJ1-3; D is unclear. The chain's CDR3 is CASSQGVLSSGNTIYF. CDR3 DNA sequence: TGCGCCAGCAGCCAAGGGGTCCTGAGCTCTGGAAACACCATATATTTT.